This T cell receptor (beta chain) was sequenced in a study of technical replicates of blood from a handful of donors. This CDR3 has 12 residues. V was cut by 5 bases and J by 2 bases, with 10 bases left in between. CDR1 is SQVTM and CDR2 is ANQGSEA in the germline V gene. Measured with immunoSEQ multiplex PCR; TCRdb has only the in-frame clones, and not every one. Of roughly 80,000 clones listed, about 91% were seen once; the top ten hold 0.2% to 0.25%. This chain connects TRBV29-1 to TRBJ2-7; a weak D match, TRBD1 (5 bases). The sequencing input was T cells isolated from PBMCs. The origin of this receptor is a human donor in good health. The DNA of the CDR3 is TGCAGCGTTTCAGGGAACCCCTACGAGCAGTACTTC. Protein sequence: CSVSGNPYEQYF.